These T cell receptor beta chains were read from a single sample in a study of shared clonotypes between healthy human individuals. This table comes from immunoSEQ multiplex PCR, and its TCRdb copy is limited to in-frame clones, with some not included. In the table there are some 580,000 clones, 97% of which are singletons. Sample: naive CD4+ T cells sorted from blood. These TCRs come from a young woman in good health. CDR3s leave out the opening cysteine and the closing phenylalanine or tryptophan. The D gene is left open where the match is weak.

d_call,v_call,cdr3_aa
TRBD1,TRBV28,ASSFIQGASYEQY
TRBD2,TRBV2,ASSERTSGRAYDTGELF
TRBD1,TRBV11-2,ASSQNHQGQLYEQY
TRBD1,TRBV7-9,ASSLWLETGVLWGEKLF
-,TRBV28,ASTLGPREAYEQY
-,TRBV2,ASRRDGIYEQY
-,TRBV19,ASRDMEGEKLF
TRBD1,TRBV5-4,ASSTGVVSTNEKLF
TRBD1,TRBV11-2,ASSHGTGQF
-,TRBV4-2,ASSQLRDNEQF